These 14 T cell receptor beta chains share one sample of origin, sequenced in a study of blood T cell repertoires in COVID-19. Some clones are missing from TCRdb's copy, which holds only in-frame ones; the method was immunoSEQ multiplex PCR. Of some 670,000 clones listed, more than 80% are singletons. What was sequenced was peripheral blood. These receptor sequences come from a woman under 30 with acute or convalescent COVID-19.

In DNA, the CDR3 is TGCGCCAGCAGCTTGGATCTTAATTCACCCCTCCACTTT. Its translation: CASSLDLNSPLHF. The chain has TRBV5-1 and TRBJ1-6; D remains ambiguous. Looked up from germline, CDR1 is SGHRS and CDR2 is YFSETQ. V was trimmed by 0 bases and J by 6 bases, leaving 4 bases between them. This CDR3 comprises 13 residues.

The chain carries TRBV3-1 (or the pseudogene TRBV3-2) and TRBJ2-1, with no clear D. Trimming removed 0 bases from V and 5 bases from J, with 11 bases in between. This CDR3 spans 15 amino acids. Germline V gene lookup returns CDR1 LGHDT and CDR2 YNNKEL (reference sequence). The CDR3 sequence: CASSQESGRNNEQFF. The CDR3 coding sequence is TGTGCCAGCAGCCAAGAAAGTGGCAGGAACAATGAGCAGTTCTTC.

The V and J genes are TRBV4-3 and TRBJ2-1; D may be TRBD2 (6 bases). This CDR3 has 18 amino acids. The V gene's germline CDR1 is LGHNA and CDR2 YSLEER. The V gene lost 0 bases and the J gene lost 4 bases, with 19 bases spanning the gap. The CDR3 sequence is CASSQDPAGIGFYNEQFF. The CDR3 bases are TGCGCCAGCAGCCAAGATCCCGCGGGAATAGGCTTTTACAATGAGCAGTTCTTC.

The rearrangement links TRBV7-9 to TRBJ1-2, with D maybe TRBD1 (5 bases). V lost 3 bases and J 4 bases, leaving 15 bases between the germline ends. Germline assignment: CDR1 SEHNR and CDR2 FQNEAQ (reference sequence). The CDR3 has 15 residues. The DNA of the CDR3 is TGTGCCAGCAGCTTCCCAGAGACAGAGAGCTATGGCTACACCTTC. This codes for CASSFPETESYGYTF. The whole variable domain, remainder taken from reference TRBV7-9 and TRBJ1-2, is DTGVSQNPRHKITKRGQNVTFRCDPISEHNRLYWYRQTLGQGPEFLTYFQNEAQLEKSRLLSDRFSAERPKGSFSTLEIQRTEQGDSAMYLCASSFPETESYGYTFGSGTRLTVV.

V usage is TRBV30 and J usage is TRBJ2-7; D is undetermined. Germline V CDR1 and CDR2: GTSNPN, SVGIG (reference sequence). Trimming shortened V by 2 bases and J by 2 bases, and 10 bases separated the two germline ends. The CDR3 extends over 13 amino acids. The CDR3 DNA reads TGTGCCTGGAGTCGCCAGTTTACCTACGAGCAGTACTTC. Amino acid sequence: CAWSRQFTYEQYF.

The chain is built from TRBV19 and TRBJ1-2; 8 bases match TRBD1. CDR1 and CDR2 from the germline V gene are LNHDA and SQIVND (reference sequence). The CDR3 runs to 13 residues. V was pared by 10 bases and J by 4 bases, with 8 bases of the junction left unmatched. The CDR3 DNA sequence: TGTGCCACCACAGGTGGACAGGGCTATGGCTACACCTTC. Translation gives CATTGGQGYGYTF.

The rearrangement uses TRBV4-1 and TRBJ1-2; D remains ambiguous. CDR1 and CDR2 (germline): MGHRA, YSYEKL. V was shortened by 2 bases and J by 4 bases, with 14 bases between the two germline ends. The CDR3 length is 15 residues. CDR3 nucleotides: TGCGCCAGCAGCCAATACCGGGATAGATCCTATGGCTACACCTTC. This encodes CASSQYRDRSYGYTF.

V is TRBV6-5 and J is TRBJ1-3; TRBD1 is a possible D gene (5 bases). V lost 6 bases and J 4 bases, leaving 16 bases between the germline ends. This CDR3 has 15 residues. The germline CDR1 and CDR2 sequences are MNHEY and SVGAGI. DNA of the CDR3: TGTGCCAGCAGCCCCGGCAGTGCAGGGGGAAACACCATATATTTT. Amino acid sequence: CASSPGSAGGNTIYF.

The chain has TRBV11-2 and TRBJ1-1, with TRBD1 as a possible D gene (6 bases). CDR3 length: 14 residues. Deletions cut 4 bases from V and 2 bases from J, with 11 bases between. Looked up from germline, CDR1 is SGHAT and CDR2 is FQNNGV. The DNA of the CDR3 is TGTGCCAGCAGCTCCCGGACAGCTAACACTGAAGCTTTCTTT. Its protein product is CASSSRTANTEAFF.

This chain links TRBV4-2 with TRBJ2-7, with TRBD1 matching over 10 bases. Germline lookup yields CDR1 LGHNA and CDR2 YNFKEQ. This CDR3 contains 15 residues. With V trimmed by 3 bases and J by 1 base, 3 bases remained unmatched. CDR3 coding DNA: TGTGCCAGCAGCCAGGACAGGGGGAGGTCCTACGAGCAGTACTTC. Protein: CASSQDRGRSYEQYF.

The J gene is TRBJ1-2, the V gene TRBV28; a weak D match, TRBD1 (6 bases). Germline V gene lookup returns CDR1 MDHEN and CDR2 SYDVKM. There are 14 residues in the CDR3. V lost 2 bases to trimming and J lost 1 base, with 8 bases between them. CDR3 region: CASSLGQINYGYTF. Here the CDR3 DNA reads TGTGCCAGCAGTTTAGGACAGATTAACTATGGCTACACCTTC.

This chain joins TRBV4-3 and TRBJ2-4, with a weak D call TRBD2 (6 bases). Looked up from germline, CDR1 is LGHNA and CDR2 is YSLEER. Trimming took off 0 bases at V and 3 bases at J, with 15 bases between the two ends. The CDR3 sequence is 17 residues long. In nucleotides, the CDR3 is TGCGCCAGCAGCCAAGACCCGGGAGTCCCCAACAAAAACATTCAGTACTTC. Protein product: CASSQDPGVPNKNIQYF.

This clone was observed a single time. The genes are TRBV18 and TRBJ1-2; TRBD1 aligns across 7 bases. This CDR3 has 14 amino acids. V lost 6 bases and J lost 4; bases outside the gene matches: 8. Germline loops: CDR1 KGHSH, CDR2 LQKENI. For the CDR3, the DNA is TGTGCCAGCTCCGGGGCAGGGGGTGGCTATGGCTACACCTTC. Translating gives CASSGAGGGYGYTF.

The chain employs TRBV5-1 and TRBJ1-1; a weak D match, TRBD1 (5 bases). The CDR3 extends over 13 amino acids. Looked up from germline, CDR1 is SGHRS and CDR2 is YFSETQ. V was cut by 1 base and J by 7 bases, with 11 bases left in between. The DNA of the CDR3 is TGCGCCAGCAGCTTGCGGGGGATAGGTGAAGCTTTCTTT. Translation: CASSLRGIGEAFF.